The rows below give T cell receptor beta chains drawn from one sample of a study of patients and donors after allogeneic stem cell transplantation. TCRdb fed the RT-PCR reads into MiXCR, producing one record per CDR3 protein. The sample holds about 960,000 distinct CDR3 sequences, more than 15% seen once. Source material: blood, either unsorted or a sorted T cell fraction (not recorded which). The receptors here all came from a human donor who was either an allogeneic HSCT recipient or a stem cell or donor lymphocyte infusion donor (not recorded which). It is not recorded whose cells these are; they may come from a transplant donor. The CDR3 runs from the conserved cysteine through the conserved F or W. The D gene is left open where the match is weak. The size entry is marked missing in some rows and otherwise reads once, few, many or a size class.

d_gene,abundance,v_gene,j_gene,CDR3aa,CDR3nt
TRBD1,few,TRBV12-3/TRBV12-4,TRBJ2-7,CASRDRQGGHEQYF,TGTGCCAGCAGAGACCGACAGGGGGGCCACGAGCAGTACTTC
NA,NA,TRBV2,TRBJ2-3,CASSEEYRVTRAAQYF,TGTGCCAGCAGTGAAGAGTATAGGGTCACTAGGGCGGCGCAGTATTTT
TRBD1,few,TRBV11-1,TRBJ2-5,CASSLDRAGTQYF,TGTGCCAGCAGCCTTGACAGGGCGGGGACCCAGTACTTC
TRBD1,NA,TRBV2,TRBJ1-3,CASTSRPRQGAGNTIYF,TGTGCCAGCACCTCCCGTCCCCGACAGGGGGCTGGAAACACCATATATTTT
NA,NA,TRBV3-1,TRBJ1-2,CASSHDRRGGYTF,TGTGCCAGCAGCCATGACAGAAGGGGTGGCTACACCTTC
NA,NA,TRBV4-1,TRBJ2-3,CASSQGVDTQYF,TGCGCCAGCAGCCAAGGGGTAGATACGCAGTATTTT
TRBD2,NA,TRBV6-1,TRBJ2-1,CASRPTGLAGTNEQFF,TGTGCCAGCAGACCCACGGGACTAGCGGGAACCAATGAGCAGTTCTTC
NA,many,TRBV24-1,TRBJ2-5,CATSDHQGLETQYF,TGTGCCACCAGTGACCATCAGGGGTTGGAGACCCAGTACTTC
NA,few,TRBV20-1,TRBJ1-1,CSARDSTIVSEAFF,TGCAGTGCTAGAGATAGCACAATTGTTTCTGAAGCTTTCTTT
TRBD2,NA,TRBV5-1,TRBJ2-3,CASSTGTSGYTDTQYF,TGCGCCAGCAGCACCGGGACTAGCGGCTACACAGATACGCAGTATTTT
NA,NA,TRBV7-2,TRBJ2-5,CASSLRWGEETQYF,TGTGCCAGCAGCTTAAGATGGGGGGAGGAGACCCAGTACTTC
NA,NA,TRBV6-5,TRBJ1-2,CASSYRDTAYGYTF,TGTGCCAGCAGTTACCGGGACACTGCCTATGGCTACACCTTC
TRBD2,NA,TRBV13,TRBJ2-1,CASSSRGDGYNEQFF,TGTGCCAGCAGCTCCCGGGGGGATGGCTACAATGAGCAGTTCTTC
NA,NA,TRBV5-1,TRBJ2-1,CASSLEAWARHEQFF,TGCGCCAGCAGCTTGGAGGCCTGGGCACGCCATGAGCAGTTCTTC
NA,few,TRBV12-3/TRBV12-4,TRBJ2-7,CASRETGLSSYEQYF,TGTGCCAGCAGGGAAACAGGGTTAAGCTCCTACGAGCAGTACTTC
NA,NA,TRBV7-2,TRBJ1-2,CASSLEVAVYGYTF,TGTGCCAGCAGCCTAGAGGTGGCAGTCTATGGCTACACCTTC
NA,many,TRBV5-1,TRBJ1-1,CASSLEAGMNTEAFF,TGCGCCAGCAGCTTGGAGGCAGGTATGAACACTGAAGCTTTCTTT
NA,many,TRBV12-3/TRBV12-4,TRBJ1-2,CASREQGDGGYTF,TGTGCCAGCAGGGAACAGGGAGATGGGGGCTACACCTTC
NA,NA,TRBV15,TRBJ2-3,CATSRERRPVGTNTDTQYF,TGTGCCACCAGCAGAGAAAGGAGACCGGTTGGGACAAACACAGATACGCAGTATTTT
TRBD2,NA,TRBV7-9,TRBJ2-1,CASKGASGASSYNEQFF,TGTGCCAGCAAGGGGGCTAGCGGGGCGAGCTCCTACAATGAGCAGTTCTTC
TRBD2,NA,TRBV6-5,TRBJ2-1,CASSYPGTSGRDEQFF,TGTGCCAGCAGTTACCCTGGGACTAGCGGGAGGGATGAGCAGTTCTTC
TRBD2,many,TRBV10-3,TRBJ2-2,CAISFGTINTGELFF,TGTGCCATCAGTTTCGGGACTATCAACACCGGGGAGCTGTTTTTT
TRBD1,few,TRBV27,TRBJ1-6,CASWGTGRNSPLHF,TGTGCCAGCTGGGGGACAGGGCGAAATTCACCCCTCCACTTT
NA,NA,TRBV20-1,TRBJ1-1,CSARDGGRTEAFF,TGCAGTGCTAGAGATGGGGGGCGTACTGAAGCTTTCTTT
NA,few,TRBV5-4,TRBJ2-6,CASSFLTSSGANVLTF,TGTGCCAGCAGCTTTTTAACCAGCTCTGGGGCCAACGTCCTGACTTTC
NA,many,TRBV4-3,TRBJ2-7,CASSQEALPYYEQYF,TGCGCCAGCAGCCAAGAGGCCCTCCCCTACTACGAGCAGTACTTC
NA,NA,TRBV7-9,TRBJ2-1,CASSLPSDEQFF,TGTGCCAGCAGCTTACCGTCCGATGAGCAGTTCTTC
NA,NA,TRBV6-1,TRBJ1-2,CASSEGLGNNYGYTF,TGTGCCAGCAGTGAAGGTCTAGGAAACAACTATGGCTACACCTTC
NA,NA,TRBV20-1,TRBJ2-5,CSASYEKETQYF,TGCAGTGCTAGTTACGAAAAAGAGACCCAGTACTTC
NA,NA,TRBV24-1,TRBJ1-5,CATSGAGRAFNQPQHF,TGTGCCACCAGTGGGGCAGGGAGGGCTTTCAATCAGCCCCAGCATTTT
NA,few,TRBV20-1,TRBJ1-1,CSARGAGVNEAFF,TGCAGTGCTAGGGGGGCGGGGGTTAATGAAGCTTTCTTT
TRBD1,NA,TRBV7-3,TRBJ1-1,CASSPDSGTAKAFF,TGTGCCAGCAGCCCGGACTCCGGGACAGCAAAAGCTTTCTTT
NA,few,TRBV29-1,TRBJ2-2,CRVLANTGELFF,TGCAGAGTTCTAGCGAACACCGGGGAGCTGTTTTTT
NA,few,TRBV9,TRBJ1-6,CASSVRLGPLIF,TGTGCCAGCAGCGTCCGACTGGGTCCGCTTATCTTT
NA,few,TRBV24-1,TRBJ2-5,CATSDVNRETQYF,TGTGCCACCAGTGATGTAAACAGGGAGACCCAGTACTTC
NA,NA,TRBV7-9,TRBJ2-1,CASSLVSDNEQFF,TGTGCCAGCAGCTTAGTTTCCGACAATGAGCAGTTCTTC
TRBD1,few,TRBV11-1,TRBJ2-1,CASSPGTGLDEQFF,TGTGCCAGCAGCCCCGGGACAGGCCTGGATGAGCAGTTCTTC
NA,few,TRBV7-9,TRBJ1-3,CASSSAGPGNTIYF,TGTGCCAGCAGCTCGGCTGGACCCGGAAACACCATATATTTT
NA,many,TRBV12-3/TRBV12-4,TRBJ1-6,CASSLGGNSPLHF,TGTGCCAGCAGTCTGGGGGGTAATTCACCCCTCCACTTT
TRBD1,NA,TRBV19,TRBJ1-1,CASSSLRGRTEAFF,TGTGCCAGTAGTAGTCTCAGGGGGCGAACTGAAGCTTTCTTT
NA,few,TRBV20-1,TRBJ1-5,CSALRDYRGNQPQHF,TGCAGTGCCCTCCGGGACTACCGGGGCAATCAGCCCCAGCATTTT
NA,NA,TRBV7-4,TRBJ2-1,CASKVRGVDEQFF,TGTGCCAGCAAAGTCAGGGGGGTCGATGAGCAGTTCTTC
NA,few,TRBV3-1,TRBJ2-7,CASSPGWDVYF,TGTGCCAGCAGCCCGGGTTGGGACGTGTACTTC
TRBD2,many,TRBV13,TRBJ2-7,CASSHLASGSAPYEQYF,TGTGCCAGCAGCCACTTAGCTAGCGGGAGTGCCCCGTACGAGCAGTACTTC
NA,NA,TRBV3-1,TRBJ1-5,CASSHDSAQPQHF,TGTGCCAGCAGCCACGATTCTGCTCAGCCCCAGCATTTT
NA,NA,TRBV7-9,TRBJ2-7,CASSPGRHGYEQYF,TGTGCCAGCAGCCCCGGACGGCACGGCTACGAGCAGTACTTC
NA,NA,TRBV2,TRBJ1-1,CASRRQESMNTEAFF,TGTGCCAGCAGGAGACAGGAAAGCATGAACACTGAAGCTTTCTTT
TRBD1,NA,TRBV7-7,TRBJ1-5,CASSLALTGEGSNQPQHF,TGTGCCAGCAGCTTAGCGTTGACAGGGGAGGGGAGCAATCAGCCCCAGCATTTT
NA,NA,TRBV20-1,TRBJ1-6,CSAHSSRQNSPLHF,TGCAGTGCTCACAGCTCCAGGCAGAATTCACCCCTCCACTTT
NA,NA,TRBV29-1,TRBJ2-7,CSVRGTAFSYEQYF,TGCAGCGTTCGGGGGACAGCCTTTTCCTACGAGCAGTACTTC
TRBD1,NA,TRBV4-2,TRBJ1-3,CASSQRQGSGNTIYF,TGTGCCAGCAGCCAACGACAGGGCTCTGGAAACACCATATATTTT
NA,many,TRBV4-3,TRBJ2-7,CASSQTRTGAYEQYF,TGCGCCAGCAGCCAAACCAGGACGGGGGCCTACGAGCAGTACTTC
NA,few,TRBV29-1,TRBJ1-1,CSVGLPLSWNTEAFF,TGCAGCGTTGGACTACCATTAAGTTGGAACACTGAAGCTTTCTTT
NA,NA,TRBV5-1,TRBJ2-7,CASSYLDTRDGYEQYF,TGCGCCAGCAGCTACCTTGATACTCGGGACGGCTACGAGCAGTACTTC
NA,many,TRBV5-6,TRBJ1-4,CASSLGQDNEKLFF,TGTGCCAGCAGCTTGGGCCAGGATAATGAAAAACTGTTTTTT
TRBD2,NA,TRBV30,TRBJ2-3,CAWMIWAGGGTDTQYF,TGTGCCTGGATGATCTGGGCGGGAGGGGGTACAGATACGCAGTATTTT
TRBD2,NA,TRBV7-3,TRBJ2-1,CASSLTSGRGDEQFF,TGTGCCAGCAGCTTAACTAGCGGGAGGGGGGATGAGCAGTTCTTC
NA,few,TRBV7-2,TRBJ2-1,CASSQGRKPYNEQFF,TGTGCCAGCAGCCAGGGACGAAAGCCCTACAATGAGCAGTTCTTC
NA,few,TRBV7-2,TRBJ2-1,CASSLVSGDEQFF,TGTGCCAGCAGCTTAGTAAGTGGCGATGAGCAGTTCTTC